These T cell receptor beta chains were read from a single sample in a study of shared clonotypes between healthy human individuals. Profiled with immunoSEQ multiplex PCR; TCRdb holds only in-frame clones, not every one. This sample has millions of clones, with over 85% found just once. The sample consisted of naive CD8+ T cells sorted from blood. Receptor source: a young man in good health. The conserved cysteine and the conserved F or W are not part of the CDR3 here. Each record gives: D gene, V gene, CDR3 protein. D genes are given only for firm matches.

NA	TRBV21-1	ASSKSRQGRYGYT
NA	TRBV6-6	ASRGDMDREQF
NA	TRBV6-5	ASSPSGGGGYGYT
NA	TRBV6-1	ASRPVVTSNQPQH
NA	TRBV6-1	ASSPWGTEAF
NA	TRBV7-6	ASSNRQETQY
NA	TRBV27	ASSLAGPSTEAF
NA	TRBV6-5	ASSYAVASYEQY
NA	TRBV7-8	ASSQELIRDEGNQPQH
NA	TRBV7-9	ASSLTGAETQY
NA	TRBV11-2	ASSFLNTDTQY
TRBD1	TRBV7-8	ASSSPTGITDTQY
NA	TRBV9	ASSGSNYGYT
NA	TRBV7-3	ASSLSGANEQF
TRBD1	TRBV29-1	SVTTPGQGYNEQF
TRBD2	TRBV4-1	ASSQDVAGGLQETQY
TRBD1	TRBV29-1	SVLTGNNYGYT
NA	TRBV12-5	ASGLVLGGSYNEQF
NA	TRBV13	ASSFAYEQY
NA	TRBV28	ASTPAGRNEKLF
TRBD2	TRBV7-2	ASSSGLAGGPSDTQY
NA	TRBV5-1	ASSLDPGPYEQY
TRBD1	TRBV13	ASSNEGQGAGELF
NA	TRBV9	ASSGSVNEQF
TRBD2	TRBV7-6	ASSLGWREVDGELF
NA	TRBV27	ASSSPSGTLGQF
TRBD2	TRBV7-7	ASSWRLAPNTGELF
NA	TRBV6-6	ASSYPQQGLVPEAF
NA	TRBV30	AWSVRGQPQH
TRBD2	TRBV19	ASSIVSGGDLRY
NA	TRBV28	ASMHRGSTPLH
TRBD1	TRBV9	ASSPNAGTGDGEQY
TRBD2	TRBV19	ASSPWGGSTDTQY
NA	TRBV11-2	ASTLGPGYEQY
TRBD2	TRBV5-1	ASSPTGTNLYNEQF
TRBD1	TRBV7-6	ASSLQRGLNTEAF
NA	TRBV6-6	ASTGGLVAEAF